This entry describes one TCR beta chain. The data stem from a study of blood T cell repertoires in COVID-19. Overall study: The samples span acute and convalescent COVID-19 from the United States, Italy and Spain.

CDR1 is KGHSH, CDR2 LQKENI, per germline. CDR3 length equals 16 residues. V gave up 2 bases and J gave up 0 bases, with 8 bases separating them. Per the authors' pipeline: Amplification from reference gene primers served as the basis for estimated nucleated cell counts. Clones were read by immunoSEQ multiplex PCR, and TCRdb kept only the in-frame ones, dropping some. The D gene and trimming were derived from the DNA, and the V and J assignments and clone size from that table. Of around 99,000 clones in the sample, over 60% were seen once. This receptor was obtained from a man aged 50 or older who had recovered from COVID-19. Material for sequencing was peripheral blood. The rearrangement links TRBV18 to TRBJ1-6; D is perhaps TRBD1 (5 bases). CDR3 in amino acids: CASSPGAFSYNSPLHF. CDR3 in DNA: TGTGCCAGCTCACCAGGGGCATTCTCCTATAATTCACCCCTCCACTTT.